This TCR beta chain emerged from a study of T-cell reconstitution after alpha-beta-depleted transplantation in children. In regard to this clonotype: The antigen is unknown.

General study results and limits: Reportedly, only several hundred clones from non-depleted graft cells drove alpha-beta T-cell counts at about two months. Once a year had passed after transplant, T-cell counts and diversity came mostly from newly produced T cells.

Researchers prepared the TCRbeta library using unique molecular identifiers, the study reports. Each CDR3 protein is one row after TCRdb ran MiXCR on the PCR reads. The sample shows around 440,000 distinct CDR3 sequences, about 17% of them seen only once. CDR1 and CDR2 from the germline V gene are SGHTA and FQGNSA. The CDR3 is made up of 16 amino acids. V lost 5 bases, J lost 0 bases, and 14 bases lay in between. This chain joins TRBV7-2 and TRBJ2-1; D unclear. The TCR comes from a boy under two years old who had a stem cell transplant for Wiskott-Aldrich syndrome, so the T cells may come from the graft donor. Source: PBMCs, mostly from graft donor cells, taken 360 days after TCRalphabeta/CD19-depleted stem cell transplant. CDR3 loop: CASSPRSKISYNEQFF. CDR3 bases: TGTGCCAGCAGCCCACGATCCAAAATCTCCTACAATGAGCAGTTCTTC.